The 5 T cell receptor beta chains reported below all come from one sample, sequenced in a study of T-cell reconstitution after alpha-beta-depleted transplantation in children. Unique molecular identifiers were incorporated into the prepared TCRbeta library. TCRdb independently ran MiXCR on the PCR reads; one entry per CDR3 protein. The sample has about 640,000 distinct CDR3 sequences, approximately 15% seen once. The source was PBMCs from the stem cell graft donor, collected from the stem cell graft. These receptors came from a human donor who donated a stem cell graft to a child with acute myeloid leukemia.

This clonotype was detected many times. V and J are TRBV12-3 or TRBV12-4 and TRBJ2-7; D is undetermined. CDR3 size: 13 residues. Trimming left V 6 bases short and J 0 bases short, with 9 bases between. CDR3 nucleotide sequence: TGTGCCAGCAGCAGACACAGCTCCTACGAGCAGTACGTC. Amino acids: CASSRHSSYEQYV.

The chain has TRBV30 and TRBJ2-7, with unresolved D. V lost 4 bases and J 7 bases, leaving 11 bases between the germline ends. CDR3 length: 11 amino acids. Germline loops: CDR1 GTSNPN, CDR2 SVGIG (reference sequence). CDR3 coding DNA: TGTGCCTGGAACATAAGGAAAGAGCAGTACTTC. Translating gives CAWNIRKEQYF.

This clonotype was recorded a few times. The chain is built from TRBV24-1 and TRBJ2-7; weak D call: TRBD2 (5 bases). The germline V gene encodes CDR1 KGHDR and CDR2 SFDVKD. V was trimmed by 10 bases and J by 1 base, leaving 22 bases between them. The CDR3 sequence is 16 residues long. This chain's CDR3 is CATSRVRKDTSYEQYV. DNA for the CDR3: TGTGCCACTTCGAGGGTCAGGAAGGATACGTCCTACGAGCAGTACGTC.

This clonotype was observed many times. The chain couples TRBV29-1 to TRBJ1-1; D is undetermined. The CDR3 extends over 11 amino acids. V was shortened by 4 bases and J by 2 bases, with 5 bases between the two germline ends. CDR1 is SQVTM and CDR2 is ANQGSEA in the germline V gene. CDR3 sequence (DNA): TGCAGCGTTGCCGCTAACACTGAAGCTTTCTTT. Translation: CSVAANTEAFF.

This clonotype showed up just once. A much larger clone is a single base away; this may be a read error. The CDR3 spells CSVLQGTGDLFF. CDR3 DNA sequence: TGCAGCGTCCTCCAGGGGACCGGGGACCTGTTTTTT. The gene calls are TRBV29-1 and TRBJ2-2, with D possibly being TRBD1 (6 bases). The germline V gene encodes CDR1 SQVTM and CDR2 ANQGSEA. This CDR3 contains 12 residues.